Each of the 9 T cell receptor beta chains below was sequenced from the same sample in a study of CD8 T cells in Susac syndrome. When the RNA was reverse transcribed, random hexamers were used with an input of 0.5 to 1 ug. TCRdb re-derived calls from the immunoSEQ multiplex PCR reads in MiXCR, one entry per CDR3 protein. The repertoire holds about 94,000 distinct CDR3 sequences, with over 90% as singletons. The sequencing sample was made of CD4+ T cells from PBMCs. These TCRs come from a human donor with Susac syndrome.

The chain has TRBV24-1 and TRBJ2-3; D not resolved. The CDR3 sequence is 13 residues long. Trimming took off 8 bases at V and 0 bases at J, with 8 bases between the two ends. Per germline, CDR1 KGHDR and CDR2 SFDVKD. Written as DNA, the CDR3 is TGTGCCACCAAAAATCCGAGCACAGATACGCAGTATTTT. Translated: CATKNPSTDTQYF.

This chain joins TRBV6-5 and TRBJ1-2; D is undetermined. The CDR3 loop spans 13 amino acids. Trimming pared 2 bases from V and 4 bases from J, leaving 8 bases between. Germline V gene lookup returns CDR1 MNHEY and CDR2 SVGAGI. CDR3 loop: CASSYEGRYGYTF. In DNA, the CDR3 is TGTGCCAGCAGTTACGAGGGCCGCTATGGCTACACCTTC.

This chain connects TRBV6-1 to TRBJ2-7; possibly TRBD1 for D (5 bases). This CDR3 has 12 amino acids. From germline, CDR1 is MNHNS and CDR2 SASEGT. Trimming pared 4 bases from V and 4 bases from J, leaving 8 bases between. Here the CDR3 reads CASSGQIYEQYF. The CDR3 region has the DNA TGTGCCAGCAGTGGACAGATTTACGAGCAGTACTTC.

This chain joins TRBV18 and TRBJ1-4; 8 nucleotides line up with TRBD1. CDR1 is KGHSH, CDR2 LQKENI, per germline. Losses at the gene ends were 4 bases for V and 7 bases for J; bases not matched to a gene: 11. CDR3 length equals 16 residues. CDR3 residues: CASSLDRQGNSEKLFF. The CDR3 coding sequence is TGTGCCAGCTCACTAGATCGACAGGGGAATAGTGAAAAACTGTTTTTT. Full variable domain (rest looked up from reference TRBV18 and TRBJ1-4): NAGVMQNPRHLVRRRGQEARLRCSPMKGHSHVYWYRQLPEEGLKFMVYLQKENIIDESGMPKERFSAEFPKEGPSILRIQQVVRGDSAAYFCASSLDRQGNSEKLFFGSGTQLSVL.

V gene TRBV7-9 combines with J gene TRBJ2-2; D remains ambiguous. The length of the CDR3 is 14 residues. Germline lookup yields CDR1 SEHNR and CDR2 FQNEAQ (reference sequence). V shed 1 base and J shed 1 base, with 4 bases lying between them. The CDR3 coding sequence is TGTGCCAGCAGCTTAGAAGGGAACACCGGGGAGCTGTTTTTT. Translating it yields CASSLEGNTGELFF.

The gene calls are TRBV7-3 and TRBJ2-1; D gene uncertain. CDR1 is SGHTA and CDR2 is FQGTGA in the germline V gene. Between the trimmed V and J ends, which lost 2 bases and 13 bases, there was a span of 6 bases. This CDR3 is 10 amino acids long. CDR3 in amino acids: CASSLARQFF. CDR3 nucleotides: TGTGCCAGCAGCTTAGCTCGCCAGTTCTTC.

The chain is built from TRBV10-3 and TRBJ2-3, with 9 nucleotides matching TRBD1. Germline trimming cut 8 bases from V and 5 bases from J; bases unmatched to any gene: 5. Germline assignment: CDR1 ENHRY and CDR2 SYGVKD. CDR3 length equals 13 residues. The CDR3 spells CAIEGQGQDTQYF. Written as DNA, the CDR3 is TGTGCCATCGAGGGACAGGGACAAGATACGCAGTATTTT.

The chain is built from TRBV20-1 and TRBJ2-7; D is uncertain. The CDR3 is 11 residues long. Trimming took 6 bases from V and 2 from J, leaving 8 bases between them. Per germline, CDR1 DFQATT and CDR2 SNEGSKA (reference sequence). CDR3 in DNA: TGCAGTGCGGGCCACACCTACGAGCAGTACTTC. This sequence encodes CSAGHTYEQYF.

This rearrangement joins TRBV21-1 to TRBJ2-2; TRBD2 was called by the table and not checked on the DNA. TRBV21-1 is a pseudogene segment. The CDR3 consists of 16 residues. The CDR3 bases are TGTGCCAGCAGCAAAGTGGGAACCGCTGATGCCGGGGAGCTGTTTTTT. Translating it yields CASSKVGTADAGELFF.